This T cell receptor (beta chain) stems from a study of blood T cell repertoires in COVID-19 (dated by TCRdb to about 2020). Study-wide context: The collaborator samples originated in the United States, Italy and Spain and spanned the acute and convalescent phases of COVID-19. Subjects who had been exposed to COVID-19, were actively infected with it, or had recovered from it provided the deeply sampled blood TCRbeta repertoires that made up the dataset. Where available, HLA class I and class II types were taken from metadata supplied by the sample provider and were not determined by assay-based typing. Sample metadata almost always included a de-identified subject ID, COVID-19 status, age in years and sex. The prospective study material was composed of cDNA or gDNA derived from T cells, B-cell-depleted T cells, or PBMCs. Samples came from the ongoing ImmuneRACE study (first 160 participants) plus 1,254 subjects from 6 global collaborators. The repertoires were made available in a free public database intended to serve as a resource for research on the immune response to SARS-CoV-2. The paper as a whole reports these results and caveats: The amount of clinical and demographic metadata varied by source and participant and was provided uncurated.

TCRbeta CDR3 regions were amplified from genomic DNA by means of the immunoSEQ Assay, a bias-controlled multiplex PCR. In the authors' own workflow: Within the assay, amplification of reference gene primers was used to estimate how many nucleated cells each sample contained. To quantify the absolute abundance of each unique TCRbeta CDR3 rearrangement, sequence reads were collapsed and filtered. For each sample, productive Simpson clonality was calculated as the square root of Simpson's diversity index across productive rearrangements. Drawn from immuneACCESS, this table holds only the in-frame rearrangements with V and J called that TCRdb kept. Clones are partly lost; checked studies trace under half to an unresolved V gene and leave the rest unexplained. V and J calls and clone size are those listed in that table; D and trimming were worked out from the DNA. The sample yields around 60,000 clones; more than 60% were counted once. The biggest ten clones account for less than 20% of the sample.

Concerning this clone itself: It lacks a known antigen. Base qualities are not at hand, and no much larger clone is one base apart.

Each collaborating institution followed its own protocols to collect whole blood in K2EDTA tubes. For TCRbeta analysis, collaborator samples were shipped as frozen whole blood, as isolated PBMCs, or as DNA extracted from either sample type. Trimming accounts for 1 base at V and 6 bases at J, while the number of junction bases matched to no gene is 8. The CDR3 holds 16 amino acids from the cysteine to the phenylalanine. This entry keeps only the CDR3 DNA: 48 bases, framed from base 1. Taken from the germline V gene (reference sequence), the CDR1 and CDR2 loops are SEHNR and FQNEAQ. The sequenced sample was peripheral blood. The chain joins TRBV7-9 to TRBJ2-4; TRBD2 agrees with 8 junctional bases. This receptor was taken from a woman aged 45-65 years with active or convalescent COVID-19. The sequenced DNA is TGTGCCAGCAGCTTAGGGAGAGGCGGGAGGATAAACATTCAGTACTTC. It specifies CASSLGRGGRINIQYF.